This TCR beta chain was identified in a study of blood T cell repertoires in COVID-19 (dated by TCRdb to between 2020 and 2021). Background for the entire study: Samples covering the acute and convalescent phases of COVID-19 were provided by collaborators in the United States, Italy and Spain. The prospective study material was composed of cDNA or gDNA derived from T cells, B-cell-depleted T cells, or PBMCs. Deeply sampled blood TCRbeta repertoires from subjects exposed to, actively infected with, or recovered from COVID-19 were included in the dataset. The repertoires were released in a freely available public database intended as a resource for research on the immune response to SARS-CoV-2. Samples were obtained from the ongoing ImmuneRACE study (first 160 participants) and from over 1,000 subjects provided by 6 global collaborators. The sample metadata nearly always contained a de-identified subject ID, COVID-19 status, age in years and sex. Where available, HLA class I and class II types were taken from metadata supplied by the sample provider and were not determined by assay-based typing.

A word on this clone: Its antigen has not been determined. No much larger clone is present one base from it, and per-base qualities are unavailable.

TCRbeta CDR3 regions were amplified from genomic DNA by means of the immunoSEQ Assay, a bias-controlled multiplex PCR. Turning to the authors' computational methods: The number of nucleated cells in each sample was estimated from the amplification of reference gene primers within the assay. To quantify the absolute abundance of each unique TCRbeta CDR3 rearrangement, sequence reads were collapsed and filtered. For each sample, productive Simpson clonality was calculated by taking the square root of Simpson's diversity index across productive rearrangements. The source is immuneACCESS, and TCRdb retained only in-frame sequences with V and J called. Part of the clones is not carried over; for the studies checked, unresolved V genes explain less than half of this, and the remainder is unexplained. That table furnishes V, J and clone size, whereas the DNA furnished D and trimming. For this sample the table gives approximately 160,000 clones, of which around nine tenths were detected only once. Together, the top ten hold roughly 19% of the sample.

The collaborating institutions used their own protocols to collect whole blood in K2EDTA tubes. For TCRbeta analysis, collaborators shipped samples in one of three forms: frozen whole blood, isolated PBMCs, or DNA extracted from either of those sample types. The full study reports these points: The amount of clinical and demographic metadata varied by source and participant and was provided uncurated.

The germline V gene encodes CDR1 ENHRY and CDR2 SYGVKD. The junction carries 10 bases between V and J, which are trimmed by 10 bases and 4 bases respectively. The CDR3 goes from the cysteine to the phenylalanine over 12 residues. The only DNA kept is the CDR3, 36 bases in frame from the first base. The sequence is built from TRBV10-3 and TRBJ1-4; a weak D assignment points to TRBD1 (5 bases agree). This clonotype was obtained from a man aged 60-69 years with active or convalescent COVID-19. Sequencing was performed on peripheral blood. The DNA reads as follows: TGTGCCACATGGGGGGGTAATGAAAAACTGTTTTTT. This is translated as CATWGGNEKLFF.